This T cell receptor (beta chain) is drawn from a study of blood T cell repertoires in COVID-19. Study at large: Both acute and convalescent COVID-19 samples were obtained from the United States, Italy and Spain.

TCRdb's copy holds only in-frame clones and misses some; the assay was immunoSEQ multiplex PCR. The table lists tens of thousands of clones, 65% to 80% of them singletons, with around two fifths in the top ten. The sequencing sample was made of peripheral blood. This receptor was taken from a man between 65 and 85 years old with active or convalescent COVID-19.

The CDR3 region is CARNAGQQNSPLHF. CDR3 nucleotide sequence: TGTGCCAGAAACGCGGGACAGCAAAATTCACCCCTCCACTTT. V gene TRBV2 combines with J gene TRBJ1-6; 7 positions match TRBD1. V was clipped by 9 bases and J by 7 bases; unmatched bases: 9. The CDR3 runs 14 residues. Germline assignment: CDR1 SNHLY and CDR2 FYNNEI.